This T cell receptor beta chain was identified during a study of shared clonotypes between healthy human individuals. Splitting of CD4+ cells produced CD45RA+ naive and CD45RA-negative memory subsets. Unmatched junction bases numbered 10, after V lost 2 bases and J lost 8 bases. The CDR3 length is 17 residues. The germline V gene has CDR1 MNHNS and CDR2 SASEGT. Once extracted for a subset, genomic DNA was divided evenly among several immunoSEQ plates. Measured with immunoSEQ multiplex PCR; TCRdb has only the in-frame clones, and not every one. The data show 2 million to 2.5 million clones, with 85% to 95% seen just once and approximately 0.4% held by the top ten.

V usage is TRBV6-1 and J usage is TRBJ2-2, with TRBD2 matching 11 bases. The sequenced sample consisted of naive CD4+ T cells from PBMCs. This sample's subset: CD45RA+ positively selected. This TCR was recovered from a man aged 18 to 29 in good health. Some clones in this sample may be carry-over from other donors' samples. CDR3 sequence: CASSERTSGSSRGELFF. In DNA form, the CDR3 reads TGTGCCAGCAGTGAAAGAACTAGCGGGAGCTCTAGGGGGGAGCTGTTTTTT.